This T cell receptor (beta chain) emerged from a study of T cells after yellow fever vaccination. Overall study results and limits: After the booster, over 95% of CD4 and 88% of CD8 primary-response clones were re-detected.

Remarks on this clonotype: Its target is not known.

MiXCR, run by TCRdb on the 5' RACE reads, gives a single entry per CDR3 protein. Altogether approximately 150,000 distinct CDR3 sequences are present, approximately 6.2% being singletons, with the ten largest covering less than 3.5%. This CDR3 is 15 amino acids long. The V segment lost 4 bases and the J segment 9 bases; nucleotides outside the gene matches: 8. From germline, CDR1 is DFQATT and CDR2 SNEGSKA (reference sequence). The clonotype was recovered from a man aged 18 to 30 who received the YFV17D yellow fever vaccine. The starting material was CD4+ T cells sorted from PBMCs, obtained on the day of the first yellow fever vaccination. V usage is TRBV20-1 and J usage is TRBJ1-6; TRBD1 aligns across 11 bases. In nucleotides, the CDR3 is TGCAGTGCTATCGGACAGGGGGCCGGGGTTTCACCCCTCCACTTT. Translating it yields CSAIGQGAGVSPLHF.